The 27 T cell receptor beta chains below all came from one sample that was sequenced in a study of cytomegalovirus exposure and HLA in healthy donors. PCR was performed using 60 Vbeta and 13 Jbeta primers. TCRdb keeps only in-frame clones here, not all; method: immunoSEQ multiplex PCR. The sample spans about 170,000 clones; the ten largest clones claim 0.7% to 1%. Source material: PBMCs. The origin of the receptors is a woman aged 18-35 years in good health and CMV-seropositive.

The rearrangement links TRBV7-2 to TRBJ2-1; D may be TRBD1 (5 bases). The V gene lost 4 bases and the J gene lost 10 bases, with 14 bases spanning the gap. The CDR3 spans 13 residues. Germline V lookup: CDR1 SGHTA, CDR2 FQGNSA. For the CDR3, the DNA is TGTGCCAGCAGCTGGCAGCTAAACAGGGAGCAGTTCTTC. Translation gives CASSWQLNREQFF.

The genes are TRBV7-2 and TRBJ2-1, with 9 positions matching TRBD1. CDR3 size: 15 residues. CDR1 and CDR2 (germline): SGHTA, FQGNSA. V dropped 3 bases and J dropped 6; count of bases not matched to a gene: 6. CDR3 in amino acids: CASSFDRGGLNEQFF. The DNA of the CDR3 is TGTGCCAGCAGCTTCGACAGGGGGGGCCTCAATGAGCAGTTCTTC.

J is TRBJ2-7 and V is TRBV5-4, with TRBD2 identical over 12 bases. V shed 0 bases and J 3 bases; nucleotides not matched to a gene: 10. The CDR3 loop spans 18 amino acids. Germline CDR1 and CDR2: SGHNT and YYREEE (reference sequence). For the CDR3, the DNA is TGTGCCAGCAGCTTGGAGACTAGCGGGAGAGACCTAAACTACGAGCAGTACTTC. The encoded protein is CASSLETSGRDLNYEQYF.

CDR3 DNA sequence: TGTGCCAGCAACGGCCAGGGGGTTCGCTATGGCTACACCTTC. Protein: CASNGQGVRYGYTF. The V gene is TRBV2, the J gene TRBJ1-2; 7 bases are shared with TRBD1. Per germline, CDR1 SNHLY and CDR2 FYNNEI. J lost 4 bases, V lost 7 bases, and 9 bases had no gene match. CDR3 length equals 14 residues.

CDR3 sequence reads: CASSGRITSGIDNEQFF. As DNA, the CDR3 is TGTGCCAGCAGCGGACGAATTACTAGCGGGATCGACAATGAGCAGTTCTTC. The chain links TRBV9 to TRBJ2-1, with TRBD2 matching over 10 bases. The V gene's germline CDR1 is SGDLS and CDR2 YYNGEE. V shed 3 bases, J shed 5 bases, and the junction held 11 bases outside the gene matches. CDR3 length: 17 residues. Based on the CDR3 plus reference TRBV9 and TRBJ2-1, the full variable domain is DSGVTQTPKHLITATGQRVTLRCSPRSGDLSVYWYQQSLDQGLQFLIQYYNGEERAKGNILERFSAQQFPDLHSELNLSSLELGDSALYFCASSGRITSGIDNEQFFGPGTRLTVL.

The CDR3 is CASSPGTGNEKLFF. The CDR3 nucleotides are TGTGCCAGCTCACCCGGGACAGGGAATGAAAAACTGTTTTTT. V usage is TRBV18 and J usage is TRBJ1-4; 9 nucleotides agree with TRBD1. This CDR3 is 14 amino acids long. The ends lost 3 bases at V and 5 bases at J; junction bases unmatched: 1. CDR1 KGHSH and CDR2 LQKENI come from the germline V gene.

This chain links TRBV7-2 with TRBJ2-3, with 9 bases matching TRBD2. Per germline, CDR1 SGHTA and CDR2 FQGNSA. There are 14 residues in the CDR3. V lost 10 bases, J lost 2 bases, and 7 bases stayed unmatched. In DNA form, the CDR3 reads TGTGCCACCTCACGCGGGGGGGACACAGATACGCAGTATTTT. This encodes CATSRGGDTDTQYF.

CDR3 bases: TGTGCCAGCAGCCAAGGCGACCGGGACAGGGGGCATGGCTACACCTTC. It yields the protein CASSQGDRDRGHGYTF. V gene TRBV4-2 combines with J gene TRBJ1-2; TRBD1 aligns across 12 bases. CDR1 is LGHNA, CDR2 YNFKEQ, per germline. The CDR3 is made up of 16 amino acids. The trim removed 1 base at V and 6 bases at J, leaving 6 bases unmatched.

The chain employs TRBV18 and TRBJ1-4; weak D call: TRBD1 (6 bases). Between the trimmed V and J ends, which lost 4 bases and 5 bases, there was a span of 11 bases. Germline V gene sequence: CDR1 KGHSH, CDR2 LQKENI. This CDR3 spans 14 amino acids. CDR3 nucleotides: TGTGCCAGCTCACGCCTTGGACAGAATGAAAAACTGTTTTTT. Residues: CASSRLGQNEKLFF.

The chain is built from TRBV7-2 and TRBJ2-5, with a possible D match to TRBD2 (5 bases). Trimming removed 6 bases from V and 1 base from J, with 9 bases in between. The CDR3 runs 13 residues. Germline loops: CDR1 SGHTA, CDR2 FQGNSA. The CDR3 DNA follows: TGTGCCAGCAGGCCGGGGAGCCAAGAGACCCAGTACTTC. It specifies CASRPGSQETQYF.

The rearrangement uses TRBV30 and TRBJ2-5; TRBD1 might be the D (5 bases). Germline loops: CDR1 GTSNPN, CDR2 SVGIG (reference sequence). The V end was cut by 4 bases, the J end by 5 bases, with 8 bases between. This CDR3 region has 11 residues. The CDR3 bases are TGTGCCTGGACAGGGTTGGAGACCCAGTACTTC. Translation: CAWTGLETQYF.

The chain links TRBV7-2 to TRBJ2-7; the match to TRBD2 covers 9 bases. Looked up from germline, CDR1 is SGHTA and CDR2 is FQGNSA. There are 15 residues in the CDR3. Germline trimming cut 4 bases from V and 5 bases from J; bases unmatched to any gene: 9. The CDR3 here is CASSSMGLAAHEQYF. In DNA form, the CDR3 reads TGTGCCAGCAGCTCCATGGGACTAGCAGCCCACGAGCAGTACTTC.

As DNA, the CDR3 is TGCGCCAGCAGCGAACTAGCGGGAGGGTACAATGAGCAGTTCTTC. Amino acid sequence: CASSELAGGYNEQFF. The chain recombines TRBV5-1 with TRBJ2-1; 13 bases are a match to TRBD2. J gave up 4 bases and V 4 bases, and 2 bases lay outside the gene matches. CDR1 and CDR2 from the germline V gene are SGHRS and YFSETQ. The CDR3 is 15 amino acids. The variable domain in full, completed from reference TRBV5-1 and TRBJ2-1, reads KAGVTQTPRYLIKTRGQQVTLSCSPISGHRSVSWYQQTPGQGLQFLFEYFSETQRNKGNFPGRFSGRQFSNSRSEMNVSTLELGDSALYLCASSELAGGYNEQFFGPGTRLTVL.

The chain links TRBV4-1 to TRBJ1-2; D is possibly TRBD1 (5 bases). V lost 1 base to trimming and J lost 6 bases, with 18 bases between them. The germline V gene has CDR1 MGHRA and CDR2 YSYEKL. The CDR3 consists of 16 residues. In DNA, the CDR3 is TGCGCCAGCAGCCAAGCCCAATTCGGGGGTTCCCATGGCTACACCTTC. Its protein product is CASSQAQFGGSHGYTF.

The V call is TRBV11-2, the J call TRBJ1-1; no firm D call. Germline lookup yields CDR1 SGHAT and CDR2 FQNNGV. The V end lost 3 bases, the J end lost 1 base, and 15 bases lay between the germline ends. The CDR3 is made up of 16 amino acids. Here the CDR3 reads CASSFVIRRENTEAFF. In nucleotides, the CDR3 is TGTGCCAGCAGCTTCGTAATCAGACGGGAGAACACTGAAGCTTTCTTT.

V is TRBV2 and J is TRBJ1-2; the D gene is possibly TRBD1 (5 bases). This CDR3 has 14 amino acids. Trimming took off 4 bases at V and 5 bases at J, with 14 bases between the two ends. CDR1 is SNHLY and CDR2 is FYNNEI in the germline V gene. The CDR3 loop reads CASSGGTDRYGYTF. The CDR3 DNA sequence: TGTGCCAGCAGTGGAGGGACTGATCGGTATGGCTACACCTTC.

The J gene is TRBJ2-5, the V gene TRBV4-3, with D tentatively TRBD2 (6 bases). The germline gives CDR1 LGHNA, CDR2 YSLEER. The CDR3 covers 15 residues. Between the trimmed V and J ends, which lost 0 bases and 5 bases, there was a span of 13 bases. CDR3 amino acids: CASSQDQLAWETQYF. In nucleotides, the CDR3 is TGCGCCAGCAGCCAAGATCAACTAGCCTGGGAGACCCAGTACTTC.

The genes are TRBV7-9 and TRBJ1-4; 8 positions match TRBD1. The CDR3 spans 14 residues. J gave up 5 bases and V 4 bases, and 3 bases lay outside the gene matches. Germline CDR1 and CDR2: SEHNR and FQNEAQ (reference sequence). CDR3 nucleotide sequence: TGTGCCAGCAGCTATACAGGGGGGAATGAAAAACTGTTTTTT. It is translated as CASSYTGGNEKLFF.

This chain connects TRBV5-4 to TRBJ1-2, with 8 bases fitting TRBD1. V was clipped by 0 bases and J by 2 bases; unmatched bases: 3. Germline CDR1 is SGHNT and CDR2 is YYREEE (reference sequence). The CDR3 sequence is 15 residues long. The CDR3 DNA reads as TGTGCCAGCAGCTTGGGATACAGGGGGAACTATGGCTACACCTTC. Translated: CASSLGYRGNYGYTF.

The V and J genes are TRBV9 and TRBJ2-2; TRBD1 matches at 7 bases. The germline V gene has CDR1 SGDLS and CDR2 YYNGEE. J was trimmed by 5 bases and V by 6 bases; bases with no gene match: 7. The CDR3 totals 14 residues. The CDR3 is CASTRGQTTGELFF. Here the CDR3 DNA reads TGTGCCAGCACCCGGGGACAGACGACCGGGGAGCTGTTTTTT. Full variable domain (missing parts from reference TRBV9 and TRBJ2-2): DSGVTQTPKHLITATGQRVTLRCSPRSGDLSVYWYQQSLDQGLQFLIQYYNGEERAKGNILERFSAQQFPDLHSELNLSSLELGDSALYFCASTRGQTTGELFFGEGSRLTVL.

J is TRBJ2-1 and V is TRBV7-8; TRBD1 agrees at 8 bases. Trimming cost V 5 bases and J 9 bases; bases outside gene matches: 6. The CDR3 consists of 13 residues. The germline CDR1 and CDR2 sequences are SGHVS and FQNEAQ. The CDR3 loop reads CASSPRTGFEQFF. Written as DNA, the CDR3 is TGTGCCAGCAGCCCCCGGACAGGGTTTGAGCAGTTCTTC.

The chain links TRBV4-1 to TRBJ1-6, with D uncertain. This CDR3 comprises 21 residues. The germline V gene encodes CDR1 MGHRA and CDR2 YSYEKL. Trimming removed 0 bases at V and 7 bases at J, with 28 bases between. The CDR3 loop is CASSQDPFQGQEPGGNSPLHF. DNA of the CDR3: TGCGCCAGCAGCCAAGATCCCTTCCAAGGGCAGGAGCCTGGAGGGAATTCACCCCTCCACTTT.

The CDR3 reads CASSLAARAEAFF. CDR3 in DNA: TGTGCCAGCAGCTTAGCGGCCAGGGCTGAAGCTTTCTTT. This chain joins TRBV11-3 and TRBJ1-1; tentatively, D is TRBD1 (5 bases). V lost 1 base and J 6 bases, leaving 9 bases between the germline ends. CDR1 SGHNT and CDR2 YENEEA come from the germline V gene. CDR3 length: 13 residues.

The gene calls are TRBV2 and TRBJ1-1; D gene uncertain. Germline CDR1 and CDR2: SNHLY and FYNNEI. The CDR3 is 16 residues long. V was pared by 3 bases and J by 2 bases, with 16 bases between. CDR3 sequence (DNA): TGTGCCAGCAGTGAGGCGGCCGGAGGAGCCAACACTGAAGCTTTCTTT. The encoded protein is CASSEAAGGANTEAFF.

The CDR3 nucleotides read TGTGCCTGGAGGGCCAAAGGGGAGGGGTACGAGCAGTACTTC. Translated, it gives CAWRAKGEGYEQYF. This rearrangement joins TRBV30 to TRBJ2-7, with 7 positions matching TRBD2. V gave up 3 bases and J gave up 4 bases; unmatched junction bases: 9. From germline, CDR1 is GTSNPN and CDR2 SVGIG (reference sequence). The CDR3 has 14 residues.

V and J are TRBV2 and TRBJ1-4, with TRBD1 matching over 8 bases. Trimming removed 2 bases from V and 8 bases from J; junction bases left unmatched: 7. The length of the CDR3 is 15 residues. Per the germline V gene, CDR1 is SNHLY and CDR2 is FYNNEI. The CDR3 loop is CASSEPQGEGEKLFF. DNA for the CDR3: TGTGCCAGCAGTGAACCACAGGGGGAAGGGGAAAAACTGTTTTTT.

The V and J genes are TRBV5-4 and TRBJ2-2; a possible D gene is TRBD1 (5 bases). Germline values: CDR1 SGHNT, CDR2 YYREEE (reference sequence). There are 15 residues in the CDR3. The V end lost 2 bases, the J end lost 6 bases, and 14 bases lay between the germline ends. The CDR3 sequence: CASSLGQGSAGELFF. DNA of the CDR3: TGTGCCAGCAGCTTAGGCCAGGGATCCGCCGGGGAGCTGTTTTTT.